The clone carrying this TCR beta chain was observed a single time. The sample belongs to a study of T cell changes during pregnancy in multiple sclerosis. This CDR3 contains 14 residues. Germline V gene sequence: CDR1 MGHRA, CDR2 YSYEKL. V lost 0 bases and J lost 7, with 12 bases in between. Method: immunoSEQ multiplex PCR; TCRdb's copy keeps in-frame clones and lacks some. This sample has tens of thousands of clones, with approximately 90% found just once. Sample: CD4+ T cells from peripheral blood mononuclear cells, taken in the second trimester of pregnancy. This receptor was obtained from a female donor in good health, enrolled as a control in a pregnancy study. The J gene is TRBJ1-1, the V gene TRBV4-1; D is ambiguous. The CDR3, as DNA: TGCGCCAGCAGCCAAGATCGGGGAAACCTTGAAGCTTTCTTT. The encoded protein is CASSQDRGNLEAFF.